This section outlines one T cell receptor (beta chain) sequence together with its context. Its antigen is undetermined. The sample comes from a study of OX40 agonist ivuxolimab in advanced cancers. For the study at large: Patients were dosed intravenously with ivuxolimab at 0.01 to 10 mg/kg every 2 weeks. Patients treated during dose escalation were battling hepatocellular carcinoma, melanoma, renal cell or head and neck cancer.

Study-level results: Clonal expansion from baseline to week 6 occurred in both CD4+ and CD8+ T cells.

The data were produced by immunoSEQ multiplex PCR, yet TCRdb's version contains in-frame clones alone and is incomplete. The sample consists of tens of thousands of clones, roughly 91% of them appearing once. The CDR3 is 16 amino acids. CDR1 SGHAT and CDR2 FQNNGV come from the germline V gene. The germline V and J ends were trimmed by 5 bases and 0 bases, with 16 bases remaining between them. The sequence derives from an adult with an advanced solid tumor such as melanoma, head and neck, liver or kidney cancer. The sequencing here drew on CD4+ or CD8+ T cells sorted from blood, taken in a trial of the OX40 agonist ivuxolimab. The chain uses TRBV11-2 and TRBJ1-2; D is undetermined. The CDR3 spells CASSPFPLQANYGYTF. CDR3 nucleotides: TGTGCCAGCAGCCCCTTCCCACTTCAAGCTAACTATGGCTACACCTTC. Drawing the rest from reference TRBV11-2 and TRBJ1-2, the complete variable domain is EAGVAQSPRYKIIEKRQSVAFWCNPISGHATLYWYQQILGQGPKLLIQFQNNGVVDDSQLPKDRFSAERLKGVDSTLKIQPAKLEDSAVYLCASSPFPLQANYGYTFGSGTRLTVV.